What follows are 31 T cell receptor beta chains derived from one specimen sequenced in a study of T cells after yellow fever vaccination. In TCRdb, the 5' RACE reads were re-called with MiXCR into one record per CDR3 protein. The repertoire holds around 310,000 distinct CDR3 sequences, with roughly 8.7% as singletons. Sequences were derived from PBMCs, sampled on the day of the first yellow fever vaccination. The receptors here all came from a man aged 18 to 30 who received the YFV17D yellow fever vaccine.

V gene TRBV20-1 combines with J gene TRBJ2-7; 7 nucleotides line up with TRBD2. The germline gives CDR1 DFQATT, CDR2 SNEGSKA (reference sequence). With 3 bases clipped from V and 3 bases from J, the junction kept 11 bases outside the gene matches. The CDR3 consists of 15 residues. The CDR3 is CSARALGGGGYEQYV. The CDR3 DNA follows: TGCAGTGCTAGGGCTTTAGGCGGGGGTGGCTACGAGCAGTACGTC.

J is TRBJ1-1 and V is TRBV18, with D unclear. The CDR3 spans 14 residues. Germline V gene sequence: CDR1 KGHSH, CDR2 LQKENI. The V gene lost 3 bases and the J gene lost 2 bases, with 10 bases spanning the gap. CDR3 amino acids: CASSPSQHNTEAFF. Written as DNA, the CDR3 is TGTGCCAGCTCACCGTCACAACATAACACTGAAGCTTTCTTT.

This chain uses TRBV7-8 with TRBJ2-7, with 11 bases identical to TRBD1. Germline trimming cut 4 bases from V and 3 bases from J; bases unmatched to any gene: 8. This CDR3 contains 16 residues. Germline V lookup: CDR1 SGHVS, CDR2 FQNEAQ. CDR3 amino acids: CASSSGQGASLYEQYF. DNA of the CDR3: TGTGCCAGCAGCTCCGGACAGGGGGCTTCCCTCTACGAGCAGTACTTC.

The sample holds many counts of this clonotype. This chain uses TRBV7-2 with TRBJ1-1; the match to TRBD1 covers 7 bases. From germline, CDR1 is SGHTA and CDR2 FQGNSA. With V trimmed by 7 bases and J by 1 base, 6 bases remained unmatched. CDR3 size: 14 residues. The CDR3 is CASTMRTGNTEAFF. CDR3 DNA sequence: TGTGCCAGCACCATGAGGACAGGGAACACTGAAGCTTTCTTT.

This clonotype was seen once. The chain joins TRBV25-1 to TRBJ2-5; perhaps TRBD1 as D (6 bases). This CDR3 is built from 16 residues. The germline V gene has CDR1 MGHDK and CDR2 SYGVNS. Trimming stripped 3 bases from V and 3 bases from J, with 17 bases between. The CDR3 nucleotides are TGTGCCAGCAGTGATTCGCCCGGGACATTAAAAGAGACCCAGTACTTC. It specifies CASSDSPGTLKETQYF.

Only a few counts were recorded for this clonotype. The chain couples TRBV5-1 to TRBJ2-2, with D tentatively TRBD1 or TRBD2 (6 bases each). V lost 0 bases and J 2 bases, leaving 14 bases between the germline ends. Looked up from germline, CDR1 is SGHRS and CDR2 is YFSETQ. CDR3 length equals 17 residues. Here the CDR3 DNA reads TGCGCCAGCAGCTTGGTACTGACGGGGGCTAACACCGGGGAGCTGTTTTTT. Protein sequence: CASSLVLTGANTGELFF.

This clonotype was counted many times. This chain joins TRBV7-9 and TRBJ2-1; no firm D call. The length of the CDR3 is 15 residues. The germline V gene encodes CDR1 SEHNR and CDR2 FQNEAQ (reference sequence). Trimming took off 2 bases at V and 2 bases at J, with 10 bases between the two ends. The CDR3 loop reads CASSLTRTAYNEQFF. DNA for the CDR3: TGTGCCAGCAGCTTAACCAGGACCGCCTACAATGAGCAGTTCTTC.

V is TRBV3-1 and J is TRBJ2-2; the D is unclear. The V gene's germline CDR1 is LGHDT and CDR2 YNNKEL (reference sequence). Trimming removed 5 bases from V and 0 bases from J, with 13 bases in between. The CDR3 is 16 amino acids. This CDR3 reads CASSSIGSSNTGELFF. The DNA of the CDR3 is TGTGCCAGCAGCTCTATAGGGTCTTCGAACACCGGGGAGCTGTTTTTT.

The table lists this clonotype with a few counts. The V gene is TRBV18, the J gene TRBJ1-3; unclear D gene. V gave up 2 bases and J gave up 2 bases, with 19 bases separating them. From germline, CDR1 is KGHSH and CDR2 LQKENI. The CDR3 is 18 amino acids. CDR3 coding DNA: TGTGCCAGCTCACCAGTATCGGCAGAGGGTAGTGCTGGAAACACCATATATTTT. Amino acid sequence: CASSPVSAEGSAGNTIYF. Together with reference TRBV18 and TRBJ1-3, the CDR3 gives the full variable domain: NAGVMQNPRHLVRRRGQEARLRCSPMKGHSHVYWYRQLPEEGLKFMVYLQKENIIDESGMPKERFSAEFPKEGPSILRIQQVVRGDSAAYFCASSPVSAEGSAGNTIYFGEGSWLTVV.

This clonotype was detected a few times. The chain employs TRBV5-4 and TRBJ2-7; TRBD1 agrees at 10 bases. The CDR3 has 15 residues. Trimming at V came to 5 bases and at J to 4 bases, leaving 9 bases not matched to a gene. Germline CDR1 and CDR2: SGHNT and YYREEE (reference sequence). Here the CDR3 reads CASSQGQGVEYEQYF. CDR3 sequence (DNA): TGTGCCAGCAGTCAAGGACAGGGGGTAGAATACGAGCAGTACTTC.

This clonotype came up a few times. The chain is built from TRBV2 and TRBJ2-3; the match to TRBD2 covers 8 bases. The CDR3 spans 16 residues. Germline loops: CDR1 SNHLY, CDR2 FYNNEI. The V and J ends lost 5 bases and 3 bases, in that order; junction bases with no gene match: 10. The CDR3, as DNA: TGTGCCAGCAGTCACCCCCGGGGGGGGTATACAGATACGCAGTATTTT. It specifies CASSHPRGGYTDTQYF.

This chain joins TRBV12-3 or TRBV12-4 and TRBJ1-2; tentatively, D is TRBD1 (6 bases). CDR3 length: 12 amino acids. V shed 8 bases and J shed 2 bases, with 9 bases lying between them. CDR3: CASGQGNYGYTF. CDR3 DNA: TGTGCCAGCGGCCAGGGGAACTATGGCTACACCTTC.

This clonotype was detected ten times or more. This chain uses TRBV7-2 with TRBJ1-1; D is undetermined. Germline V CDR1 and CDR2: SGHTA, FQGNSA. The CDR3 loop spans 16 amino acids. Trimming cost V 2 bases and J 5 bases, with 18 bases left between them. The CDR3 protein is CASSLIPTLLGTEAFF. The CDR3, as DNA: TGTGCCAGCAGCTTAATTCCGACCCTGTTGGGAACTGAAGCTTTCTTT.

In its sample, this clonotype was seen a few times. The chain's CDR3 is CASSQSPTVKVKNIQYF. CDR3 sequence (DNA): TGCGCCAGCAGCCAATCCCCGACAGTGAAGGTCAAAAACATTCAGTACTTC. The V call is TRBV4-1, the J call TRBJ2-4, with a tentative D call TRBD1 (5 bases). CDR3 size: 17 residues. V gave up 2 bases and J gave up 3 bases, with 17 bases separating them. CDR1 MGHRA and CDR2 YSYEKL come from the germline V gene.

This clonotype came up a few times. V is TRBV20-1 and J is TRBJ2-7; tentatively, D is TRBD2 (6 bases). The germline V gene has CDR1 DFQATT and CDR2 SNEGSKA (reference sequence). The CDR3 totals 13 residues. This CDR3 reads CILSGGKGYEQYV. The CDR3, as DNA: TGCATCCTCTCTGGGGGGAAAGGATACGAGCAGTACGTC.

The J gene is TRBJ2-6, the V gene TRBV4-1; D is uncertain. Trimming removed 3 bases from V and 3 bases from J, with 3 bases in between. Germline CDR1 and CDR2: MGHRA and YSYEKL. The CDR3 spans 13 residues. The CDR3 sequence: CASSHGGANVLTF. CDR3 coding DNA: TGCGCCAGCAGCCATGGTGGGGCCAACGTCCTGACTTTC.

This clonotype turned up a few times. The genes are TRBV30 and TRBJ2-7; 7 nucleotides align to TRBD1. CDR1 and CDR2 (germline): GTSNPN, SVGIG (reference sequence). Losses at the gene ends were 2 bases for V and 6 bases for J; bases not matched to a gene: 7. CDR3 size: 13 residues. CDR3 protein: CAWSKQGPVEQYF. The CDR3 DNA is TGTGCCTGGAGTAAACAGGGGCCAGTCGAGCAGTACTTC.

This clonotype was detected only a few times. The chain recombines TRBV29-1 with TRBJ1-4; D possibly corresponds to TRBD1 (5 bases). V was shortened by 6 bases and J by 4 bases, with 12 bases between the two germline ends. CDR3 length: 13 residues. Germline V gene data show CDR1 as SQVTM and CDR2 as ANQGSEA. The CDR3 sequence: CSVARDGNEKLFF. As DNA, the CDR3 is TGCAGCGTCGCCAGGGACGGTAATGAAAAACTGTTTTTT. The whole variable domain, filled in from reference TRBV29-1 and TRBJ1-4, reads SAVISQKPSRDICQRGTSLTIQCQVDSQVTMMFWYRQQPGQSLTLIATANQGSEATYESGFVIDKFPISRPNLTFSTLTVSNMSPEDSSIYLCSVARDGNEKLFFGSGTQLSVL.

Only a few counts were recorded for this clonotype. The chain has TRBV6-1 and TRBJ2-2, with D possibly matching TRBD2 (6 bases). Germline lookup yields CDR1 MNHNS and CDR2 SASEGT. The CDR3 is made up of 15 amino acids. V shed 2 bases and J shed 5 bases, with 12 bases lying between them. CDR3 sequence reads: CASSERGRRTGELFF. In nucleotides, the CDR3 is TGTGCCAGCAGTGAACGGGGGAGAAGAACCGGGGAGCTGTTTTTT.

This rearrangement joins TRBV20-1 to TRBJ1-3; TRBD1 matches at 7 bases. This CDR3 has 12 amino acids. Germline V gene data show CDR1 as DFQATT and CDR2 as SNEGSKA (reference sequence). V was pared by 3 bases and J by 7 bases, with 3 bases of the junction left unmatched. CDR3 sequence (DNA): TGCAGTGCTAGGAAGACAGGGAACACCATATATTTT. Translation: CSARKTGNTIYF.

This clonotype was recorded a few times. The V call is TRBV18, the J call TRBJ1-3; 9 bases align to TRBD1. The CDR3 is made up of 15 amino acids. In germline, CDR1 is KGHSH, CDR2 LQKENI. With V trimmed by 3 bases and J by 3 bases, 3 bases remained unmatched. The CDR3 here is CASSPTGGFGNTIYF. CDR3 nucleotides: TGTGCCAGCTCACCGACAGGGGGTTTTGGAAACACCATATATTTT. The variable domain in full, with the rest retrieved from reference TRBV18 and TRBJ1-3, is NAGVMQNPRHLVRRRGQEARLRCSPMKGHSHVYWYRQLPEEGLKFMVYLQKENIIDESGMPKERFSAEFPKEGPSILRIQQVVRGDSAAYFCASSPTGGFGNTIYFGEGSWLTVV.

The gene calls are TRBV4-3 and TRBJ1-1; no definite D call. The length of the CDR3 is 13 residues. CDR1 and CDR2 from the germline V gene are LGHNA and YSLEER. V shed 1 base and J shed 7 bases, with 10 bases lying between them. CDR3 residues: CASSQAGSDEAFF. The CDR3 DNA reads as TGCGCCAGCAGCCAAGCAGGCTCGGATGAAGCTTTCTTT.

This clonotype has ten or more counts. The rearrangement uses TRBV6-1 and TRBJ1-3, with D possibly TRBD1 on 6 matching bases. The CDR3 totals 14 residues. Trimming stripped 6 bases from V and 0 bases from J, with 9 bases between. The germline CDR1 and CDR2 sequences are MNHNS and SASEGT. CDR3 protein: CASSSDSSGNTIYF. In DNA form, the CDR3 reads TGTGCCAGCAGCTCGGACAGCTCTGGAAACACCATATATTTT.

This clonotype was seen more than once but under ten times. V and J are TRBV11-2 and TRBJ2-7, with 11 nucleotides matching TRBD1. Germline CDR1 is SGHAT and CDR2 is FQNNGV. The V gene end was trimmed by 5 bases and the J gene end by 7 bases; junction bases not matched to a gene: 25. This CDR3 contains 20 residues. In DNA form, the CDR3 reads TGTGCCAGCAGCCAGAAAGTCGAATTCCGGGTCGGGACAGGGGGTGATGAGCAGTACTTC. Amino acids: CASSQKVEFRVGTGGDEQYF.

This clonotype was recorded at least ten times. V usage is TRBV11-2 and J usage is TRBJ1-4; D uncertain. In germline, CDR1 is SGHAT, CDR2 FQNNGV. Trimming left V 0 bases short and J 5 bases short, with 10 bases between. The CDR3 spans 15 residues. The CDR3 DNA reads as TGTGCCAGCAGCTTAGATATAGGTCAGAATGAAAAACTGTTTTTT. Its protein is CASSLDIGQNEKLFF.

The sample holds a few counts of this clonotype. The chain has TRBV2 and TRBJ1-1, with unresolved D. Trimming left V 5 bases short and J 2 bases short, with 6 bases between. Germline CDR1 and CDR2: SNHLY and FYNNEI. This CDR3 is built from 12 residues. CDR3: CASSFINTEAFF. The CDR3, as DNA: TGTGCCAGCAGTTTTATAAACACTGAAGCTTTCTTT.

The chain links TRBV6-1 to TRBJ2-2, with 8 bases that match TRBD1. The CDR3 sequence is 16 residues long. Trimming at V came to 2 bases and at J to 6 bases, leaving 8 bases not matched to a gene. Looked up from germline, CDR1 is MNHNS and CDR2 is SASEGT. The CDR3 protein is CASSETGTGGAGELFF. In nucleotides, the CDR3 is TGTGCCAGCAGTGAAACCGGGACAGGAGGTGCCGGGGAGCTGTTTTTT.

About this clonotype itself: The conserved phenylalanine or tryptophan normally closing the CDR3 is absent here, so this likely arose from a read error. The chain joins TRBV5-1 to TRBJ1-6; D might be TRBD1 (6 bases). Germline assignment: CDR1 SGHRS and CDR2 YFSETQ. CDR3 size: 16 residues. V was cut by 0 bases and J by 9 bases, with 16 bases left in between. The DNA of the CDR3 is TGCGCCAGCAGCTTGGCCGGACAGCTTTTAGCTTCACCCCTCCACTCT. This translates into CASSLAGQLLASPLHS.

This clonotype was counted between two and nine times. This chain connects TRBV5-1 to TRBJ1-3; D gene unclear. Germline CDR1 reads SGHRS; CDR2 reads YFSETQ. This CDR3 has 15 amino acids. V was clipped by 4 bases and J by 0 bases, with 11 bases between them. The CDR3 coding sequence is TGCGCCAGCAGCCCTCTCTCGAACTCTGGAAACACCATATATTTT. It codes for CASSPLSNSGNTIYF.

This clonotype has more than one count but fewer than ten. The gene calls are TRBV5-4 and TRBJ1-2; 10 bases map to TRBD1. This CDR3 has 14 residues. The J segment lost 3 bases and the V segment lost 5 bases, leaving 4 bases of the junction unmatched. Germline CDR1 and CDR2: SGHNT and YYREEE (reference sequence). CDR3 sequence reads: CASRRDRGDYGYTF. CDR3 nucleotide sequence: TGTGCCAGCAGACGGGACAGGGGTGACTATGGCTACACCTTC. The full variable domain, completed using reference TRBV5-4 and TRBJ1-2, is ETGVTQSPTHLIKTRGQQVTLRCSSQSGHNTVSWYQQALGQGPQFIFQYYREEENGRGNFPPRFSGLQFPNYSSELNVNALELDDSALYLCASRRDRGDYGYTFGSGTRLTVV.

A few counts support this clonotype. V usage is TRBV4-2 and J usage is TRBJ1-1; D ambiguous. Germline V gene lookup returns CDR1 LGHNA and CDR2 YNFKEQ. The V and J ends lost 1 base and 9 bases respectively, with 15 bases between them. The CDR3 sequence is 14 residues long. In DNA form, the CDR3 reads TGTGCCAGCAGCCAAGTTTTCGACGGCCTTCAAGCTTTCTTT. Protein: CASSQVFDGLQAFF.